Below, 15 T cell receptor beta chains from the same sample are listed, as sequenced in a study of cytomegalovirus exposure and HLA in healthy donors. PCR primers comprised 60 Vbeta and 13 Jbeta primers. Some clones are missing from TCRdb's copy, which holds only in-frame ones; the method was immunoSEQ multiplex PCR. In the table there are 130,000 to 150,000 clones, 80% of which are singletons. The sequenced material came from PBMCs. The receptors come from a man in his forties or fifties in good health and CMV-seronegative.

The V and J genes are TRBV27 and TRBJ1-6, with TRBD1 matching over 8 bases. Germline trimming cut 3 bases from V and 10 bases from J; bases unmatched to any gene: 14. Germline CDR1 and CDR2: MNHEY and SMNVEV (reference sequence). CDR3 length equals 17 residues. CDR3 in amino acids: CASSFDSGTGGHSPLHF. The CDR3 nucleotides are TGTGCCAGCAGTTTTGATTCCGGGACAGGTGGACACTCACCCCTCCACTTT.

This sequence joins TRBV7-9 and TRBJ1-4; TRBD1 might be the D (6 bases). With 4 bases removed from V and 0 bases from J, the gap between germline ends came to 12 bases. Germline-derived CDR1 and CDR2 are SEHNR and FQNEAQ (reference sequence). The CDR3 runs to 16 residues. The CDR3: CASSSREGATNEKLFF. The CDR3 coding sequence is TGTGCCAGCAGCTCCCGGGAGGGGGCAACTAATGAAAAACTGTTTTTT. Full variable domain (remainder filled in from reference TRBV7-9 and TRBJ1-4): DTGVSQNPRHKITKRGQNVTFRCDPISEHNRLYWYRQTLGQGPEFLTYFQNEAQLEKSRLLSDRFSAERPKGSFSTLEIQRTEQGDSAMYLCASSSREGATNEKLFFGSGTQLSVL.

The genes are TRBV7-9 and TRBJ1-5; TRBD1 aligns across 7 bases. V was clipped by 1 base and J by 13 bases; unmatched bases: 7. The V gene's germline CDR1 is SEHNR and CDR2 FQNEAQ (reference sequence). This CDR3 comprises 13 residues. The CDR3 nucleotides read TGTGCCAGCAGCTTAGACGTCCAGGGGGAGCAGCATTTT. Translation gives CASSLDVQGEQHF.

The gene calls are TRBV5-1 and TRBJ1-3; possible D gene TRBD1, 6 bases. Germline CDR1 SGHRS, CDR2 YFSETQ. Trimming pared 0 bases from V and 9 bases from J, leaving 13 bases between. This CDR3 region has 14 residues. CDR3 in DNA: TGCGCCAGCAGCTTGGGGACAGCGCAAGCCACCATATATTTT. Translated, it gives CASSLGTAQATIYF.

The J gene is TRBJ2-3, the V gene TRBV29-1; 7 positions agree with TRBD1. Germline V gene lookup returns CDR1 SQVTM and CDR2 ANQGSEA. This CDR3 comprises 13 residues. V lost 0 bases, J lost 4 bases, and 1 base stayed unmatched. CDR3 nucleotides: TGCAGCGTTGAAGATAGGGGGCCAGATACGCAGTATTTT. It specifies CSVEDRGPDTQYF.

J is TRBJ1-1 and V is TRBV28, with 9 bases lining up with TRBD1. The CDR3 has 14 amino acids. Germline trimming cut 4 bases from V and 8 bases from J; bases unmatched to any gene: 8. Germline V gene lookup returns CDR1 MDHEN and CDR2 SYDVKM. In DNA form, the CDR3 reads TGTGCCAGCAGTTCTCGTCCCGGGACAGGGGAAGCTTTCTTT. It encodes CASSSRPGTGEAFF.

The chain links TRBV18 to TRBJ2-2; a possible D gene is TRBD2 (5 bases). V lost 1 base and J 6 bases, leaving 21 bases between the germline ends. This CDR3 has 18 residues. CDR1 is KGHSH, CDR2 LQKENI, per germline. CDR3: CASSPLFGSIQPPGELFF. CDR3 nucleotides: TGTGCCAGCTCACCACTATTTGGGAGCATACAGCCCCCCGGGGAGCTGTTTTTT.

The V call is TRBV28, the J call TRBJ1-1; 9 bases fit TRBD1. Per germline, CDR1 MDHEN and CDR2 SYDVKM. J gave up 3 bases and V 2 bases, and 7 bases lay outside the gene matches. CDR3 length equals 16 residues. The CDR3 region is CASSLPPTGGDTEAFF. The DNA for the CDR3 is TGTGCCAGCAGTTTACCACCGACAGGGGGGGACACTGAAGCTTTCTTT.

The CDR3 protein is CASSPRGREYEQYF. CDR3 in DNA: TGTGCCAGCAGCCCTCGGGGGAGGGAATACGAGCAGTACTTC. The genes are TRBV7-9 and TRBJ2-7; TRBD2 aligns across 7 bases. V lost 5 bases and J lost 4; bases outside the gene matches: 8. The CDR3 spans 14 residues. In germline, CDR1 is SEHNR, CDR2 FQNEAQ (reference sequence).

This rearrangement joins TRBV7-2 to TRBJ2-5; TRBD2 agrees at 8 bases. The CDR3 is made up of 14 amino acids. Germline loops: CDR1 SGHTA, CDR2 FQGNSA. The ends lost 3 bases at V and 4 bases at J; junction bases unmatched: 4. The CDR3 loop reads CASSFRREGETQYF. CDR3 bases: TGTGCCAGCAGCTTCAGACGGGAGGGAGAGACCCAGTACTTC.

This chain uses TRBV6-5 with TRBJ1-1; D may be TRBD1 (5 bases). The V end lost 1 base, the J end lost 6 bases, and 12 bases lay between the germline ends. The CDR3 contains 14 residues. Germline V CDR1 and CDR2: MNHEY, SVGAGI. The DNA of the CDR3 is TGTGCCAGCAGTTACTTGCCAGGGTTCTCTGAAGCTTTCTTT. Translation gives CASSYLPGFSEAFF.

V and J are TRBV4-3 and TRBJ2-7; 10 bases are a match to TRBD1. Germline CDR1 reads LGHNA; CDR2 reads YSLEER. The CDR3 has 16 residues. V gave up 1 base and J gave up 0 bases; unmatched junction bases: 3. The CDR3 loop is CASSQGQGAPSYEQYF. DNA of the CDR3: TGCGCCAGCAGCCAAGGACAGGGGGCTCCCTCCTACGAGCAGTACTTC.

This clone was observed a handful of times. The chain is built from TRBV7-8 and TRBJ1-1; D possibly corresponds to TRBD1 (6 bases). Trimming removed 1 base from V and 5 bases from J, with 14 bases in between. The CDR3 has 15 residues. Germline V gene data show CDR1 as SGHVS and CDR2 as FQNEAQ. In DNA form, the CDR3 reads TGTGCCAGCAGCTTAGATGGGCAGGGGCGGACTGAAGCTTTCTTT. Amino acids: CASSLDGQGRTEAFF. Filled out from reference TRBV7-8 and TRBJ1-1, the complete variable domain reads GAGVSQSPRYKVAKRGQDVALRCDPISGHVSLFWYQQALGQGPEFLTYFQNEAQLDKSGLPSDRFFAERPEGSVSTLKIQRTQQEDSAVYLCASSLDGQGRTEAFFGQGTRLTVV.

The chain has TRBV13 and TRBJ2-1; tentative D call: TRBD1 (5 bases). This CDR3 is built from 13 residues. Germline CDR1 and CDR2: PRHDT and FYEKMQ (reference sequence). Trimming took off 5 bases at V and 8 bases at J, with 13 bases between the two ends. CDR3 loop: CASSPPLGDEQFF. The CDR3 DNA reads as TGTGCCAGCAGCCCCCCCCTAGGGGATGAGCAGTTCTTC.

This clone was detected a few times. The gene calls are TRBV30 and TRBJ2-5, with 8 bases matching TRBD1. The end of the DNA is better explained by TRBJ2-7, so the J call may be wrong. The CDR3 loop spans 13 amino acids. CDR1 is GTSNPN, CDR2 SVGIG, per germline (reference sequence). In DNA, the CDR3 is TGTGCCTGGACAATTACAGGGGGCTACGAGCAGTACTTC. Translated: CAWTITGGYEQYF.